The 21 T cell receptor beta chains given below trace back to one sample, sequenced in a study of shared clonotypes between healthy human individuals. TCRdb's copy holds only in-frame clones and misses some; the assay was immunoSEQ multiplex PCR. The sample gives about 2,500,000 clones, around 90% of which show up once; 0.13% to 0.15% is in the top ten. Specimen: naive CD4+ T cells sorted from blood. Subset denoted: CD45RA+ positively selected. The source of these receptors is a man aged 18 to 30 in good health.

This clone was seen only a few times. The V call is TRBV6-6, the J call TRBJ2-7, with D maybe TRBD1 (7 bases). Trimming took off 6 bases at V and 2 bases at J, with 17 bases between the two ends. The CDR3 totals 15 residues. In germline, CDR1 is MNHNY, CDR2 SVGAGI (reference sequence). Written as DNA, the CDR3 is TGTGCCAGCAGGCGGGACAGCTCTAAAGCCTACGAGCAGTACTTC. Translation: CASRRDSSKAYEQYF.

This chain connects TRBV30 to TRBJ1-1; TRBD1 is a possible D gene (5 bases). The germline gives CDR1 GTSNPN, CDR2 SVGIG (reference sequence). Trimming took off 0 bases at V and 10 bases at J, with 15 bases between the two ends. The CDR3 extends over 13 amino acids. In DNA form, the CDR3 reads TGTGCCTGGAGTGTAGCTGCGGGGCTGGGAGCTTTCTTT. Its translation: CAWSVAAGLGAFF.

This clone occurred a few times. Other DNA variants within this sample encode the same CDR3. The chain joins TRBV5-1 to TRBJ2-7; 9 nucleotides align to TRBD1. V was clipped by 3 bases and J by 0 bases; unmatched bases: 1. Germline V gives CDR1 SGHRS, CDR2 YFSETQ. The CDR3 sequence is 14 residues long. CDR3 amino acids: CASSWGQGSYEQYF. CDR3 DNA: TGCGCCAGCAGCTGGGGACAGGGCTCCTACGAGCAGTACTTC. Combining the CDR3 with reference TRBV5-1 and TRBJ2-7 gives the whole variable domain KAGVTQTPRYLIKTRGQQVTLSCSPISGHRSVSWYQQTPGQGLQFLFEYFSETQRNKGNFPGRFSGRQFSNSRSEMNVSTLELGDSALYLCASSWGQGSYEQYFGPGTRLTVT.

This chain links TRBV28 with TRBJ1-2; D is uncertain. CDR1 is MDHEN and CDR2 is SYDVKM in the germline V gene. Trimming cost V 6 bases and J 7 bases, with 12 bases left between them. This CDR3 has 12 amino acids. CDR3 protein: CASSPRVGGYTF. The CDR3 DNA reads as TGTGCCAGCAGCCCTCGGGTGGGTGGCTACACCTTC.

The V gene is TRBV10-3, the J gene TRBJ1-5, with 8 nucleotides matching TRBD1. V gave up 4 bases and J gave up 0 bases; unmatched junction bases: 5. Germline V gene data show CDR1 as ENHRY and CDR2 as SYGVKD. This CDR3 spans 16 amino acids. This CDR3 reads CAISAGQAYSNQPQHF. In nucleotides, the CDR3 is TGTGCCATCAGTGCGGGACAGGCGTATAGCAATCAGCCCCAGCATTTT.

This clone was detected only once. The chain combines TRBV5-1 with TRBJ2-1; TRBD2 matches at 7 bases. This CDR3 spans 16 amino acids. J was trimmed by 7 bases and V by 0 bases; bases with no gene match: 10. Germline V lookup: CDR1 SGHRS, CDR2 YFSETQ. The CDR3 protein is CASSLGSGGGGNEQFF. Here the CDR3 DNA reads TGCGCCAGCAGCTTGGGCTCCGGCGGGGGAGGAAATGAGCAGTTCTTC.

The rearrangement links TRBV5-1 to TRBJ1-2; D uncertain. Germline values: CDR1 SGHRS, CDR2 YFSETQ. This CDR3 region has 13 residues. Trimming cost V 1 base and J 8 bases, with 12 bases left between them. The CDR3 spells CASSLLPGQGYTF. The CDR3 DNA reads TGCGCCAGCAGCTTGCTGCCGGGTCAAGGCTACACCTTC.

The CDR3 here is CSGGAEGYTF. CDR3 in DNA: TGCAGCGGGGGGGCGGAGGGCTACACCTTC. The rearrangement uses TRBV29-1 and TRBJ1-2, with D perhaps TRBD1 (6 bases). Trimming stripped 7 bases from V and 8 bases from J, with 11 bases between. CDR3 length equals 10 residues. Germline CDR1 and CDR2: SQVTM and ANQGSEA.

The chain uses TRBV11-2 and TRBJ2-3; 8 nucleotides align to TRBD1. The germline V gene encodes CDR1 SGHAT and CDR2 FQNNGV. V dropped 5 bases and J dropped 5; count of bases not matched to a gene: 12. There are 16 residues in the CDR3. CDR3 nucleotides: TGTGCCAGCAGCCCACAGGGGGTGGGGGGACTAGATACGCAGTATTTT. It encodes CASSPQGVGGLDTQYF.

The chain combines TRBV7-2 with TRBJ2-4, with 12 bases lining up with TRBD2. V lost 4 bases to trimming and J lost 7 bases; unmatched junction nucleotides: 14. Germline V gives CDR1 SGHTA, CDR2 FQGNSA. The CDR3 runs to 18 residues. CDR3 protein: CASSSTASGRASLNIQYF. DNA of the CDR3: TGTGCCAGCAGCTCCACGGCTAGCGGGAGGGCCTCTTTGAACATTCAGTACTTC.

The CDR3 region has the DNA TGTGCCAGCAGCTTAGATGACAATCAGCCCCAGCATTTT. Protein sequence: CASSLDDNQPQHF. The chain has TRBV11-1 and TRBJ1-5; no definite D call. V dropped 1 base and J dropped 3 bases, with 4 bases sitting between them. This CDR3 has 13 amino acids. Germline V gives CDR1 SGHAT, CDR2 FQDESV (reference sequence).

The V and J genes are TRBV10-3 and TRBJ1-2; 8 bases are shared with TRBD1. The CDR3 totals 12 residues. The V and J ends lost 4 bases and 13 bases, in that order; junction bases with no gene match: 8. The germline gives CDR1 ENHRY, CDR2 SYGVKD. This chain's CDR3 is CAISGSGQGLTF. The CDR3 nucleotides read TGTGCCATCAGTGGGAGCGGACAGGGCCTCACCTTC.

V gene TRBV7-9 combines with J gene TRBJ2-7, with 14 bases fitting TRBD2. The CDR3 length is 19 residues. V gave up 1 base and J gave up 9 bases; unmatched junction bases: 17. Germline CDR1 reads SEHNR; CDR2 reads FQNEAQ (reference sequence). This chain's CDR3 is CASSLDVLTSGGVLPGQYF. CDR3 DNA: TGTGCCAGCAGCTTAGACGTACTGACTAGCGGGGGGGTCCTACCTGGGCAGTACTTC. Drawing the rest from reference TRBV7-9 and TRBJ2-7, the complete variable domain is DTGVSQNPRHKITKRGQNVTFRCDPISEHNRLYWYRQTLGQGPEFLTYFQNEAQLEKSRLLSDRFSAERPKGSFSTLEIQRTEQGDSAMYLCASSLDVLTSGGVLPGQYFGPGTRLTVT.

The rearrangement uses TRBV7-2 and TRBJ2-2, with 8 positions matching TRBD2. With V trimmed by 0 bases and J by 10 bases, 7 bases remained unmatched. The V gene's germline CDR1 is SGHTA and CDR2 FQGNSA. The CDR3 covers 15 residues. The CDR3 DNA reads TGTGCCAGCAGCTTAGCAGGACGGGGGGGGATGGAGCTGTTTTTT. Its translation: CASSLAGRGGMELFF.

This chain joins TRBV7-2 and TRBJ2-1; D perhaps matches TRBD2 (6 bases). The CDR3 runs 14 residues. V lost 7 bases and J 3 bases, leaving 13 bases between the germline ends. Germline V gene data show CDR1 as SGHTA and CDR2 as FQGNSA. CDR3 DNA: TGTGCCAGCACCGTCCCGGGGGTCTACAATGAGCAGTTCTTC. It specifies CASTVPGVYNEQFF.

With respect to this clone: The same CDR3 also results from other DNA sequences found in this sample. The J gene is TRBJ1-5, the V gene TRBV7-2; D is uncertain. The CDR3 extends over 12 amino acids. The germline V and J ends were trimmed by 3 bases and 4 bases, with 4 bases remaining between them. Germline assignment: CDR1 SGHTA and CDR2 FQGNSA. The CDR3, as DNA: TGTGCCAGCAGCTTTTATAATCAGCCCCAGCATTTT. Translating gives CASSFYNQPQHF.

The gene calls are TRBV19 and TRBJ2-5, with a tentative D call TRBD2 (5 bases). Germline lookup yields CDR1 LNHDA and CDR2 SQIVND (reference sequence). V was trimmed by 4 bases and J by 5 bases, leaving 11 bases between them. The CDR3 length is 13 residues. This chain's CDR3 is CASSTDPGETQYF. CDR3 sequence (DNA): TGTGCCAGTAGTACCGATCCGGGGGAGACCCAGTACTTC.

The rearrangement links TRBV2 to TRBJ1-5; D gene uncertain. V lost 2 bases to trimming and J lost 1 base, with 9 bases between them. CDR1 is SNHLY and CDR2 is FYNNEI in the germline V gene. The CDR3 covers 15 residues. In nucleotides, the CDR3 is TGTGCCAGCAGTGAATATAGGGTCAGCAATCAGCCCCAGCATTTT. It translates to CASSEYRVSNQPQHF.

Remarks on this clone: At the DNA level, this CDR3 is encoded by other sequences in the same sample as well. The J gene is TRBJ2-5, the V gene TRBV18; D is unclear. The ends were cut back, 2 bases at V and 5 bases at J, with 6 bases in the middle. Per germline, CDR1 KGHSH and CDR2 LQKENI. The CDR3 sequence is 12 residues long. This CDR3 is CASSPSQETQYF. In nucleotides, the CDR3 is TGTGCCAGCTCACCATCTCAGGAGACCCAGTACTTC.

This rearrangement joins TRBV5-6 to TRBJ1-1; a possible D gene is TRBD1 (5 bases). Germline assignment: CDR1 SGHDT and CDR2 YYEEEE. The length of the CDR3 is 14 residues. Trimming stripped 4 bases from V and 5 bases from J, with 15 bases between. Here the CDR3 reads CASSPGDRGTEAFF. The CDR3 DNA follows: TGTGCCAGCAGCCCGGGGGATCGGGGGACTGAAGCTTTCTTT.

J is TRBJ1-2 and V is TRBV30, with D perhaps matching TRBD1 (6 bases). Per germline, CDR1 GTSNPN and CDR2 SVGIG (reference sequence). V lost 2 bases and J lost 3, with 13 bases in between. The CDR3 sequence is 14 residues long. CDR3 coding DNA: TGTGCCTGGAGTAAACAGGGTTCCGACTATGGCTACACCTTC. As protein: CAWSKQGSDYGYTF. Together with reference TRBV30 and TRBJ1-2, the CDR3 gives the full variable domain: SQTIHQWPATLVQPVGSPLSLECTVEGTSNPNLYWYRQAAGRGLQLLFYSVGIGQISSEVPQNLSASRPQDRQFILSSKKLLLSDSGFYLCAWSKQGSDYGYTFGSGTRLTVV.